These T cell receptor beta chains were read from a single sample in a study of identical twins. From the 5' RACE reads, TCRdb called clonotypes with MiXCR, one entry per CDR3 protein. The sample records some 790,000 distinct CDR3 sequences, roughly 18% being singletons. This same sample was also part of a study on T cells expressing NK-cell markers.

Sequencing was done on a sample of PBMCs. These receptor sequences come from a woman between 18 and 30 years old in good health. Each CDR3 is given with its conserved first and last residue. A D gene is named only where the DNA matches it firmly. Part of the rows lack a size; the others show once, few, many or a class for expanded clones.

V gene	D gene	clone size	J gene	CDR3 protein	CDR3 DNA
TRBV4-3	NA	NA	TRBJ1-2	CASSQGFQGTYGYTF	TGCGCCAGCAGCCAAGGATTTCAGGGGACCTATGGCTACACCTTC
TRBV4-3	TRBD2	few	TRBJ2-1	CASSQGPSGNEQFF	TGCGCCAGCAGCCAAGGGCCTAGCGGCAATGAGCAGTTCTTC
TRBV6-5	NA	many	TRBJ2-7	CASSLRQPYEQYF	TGTGCCAGCAGTTTACGACAGCCCTACGAGCAGTACTTC
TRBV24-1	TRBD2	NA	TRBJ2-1	CATSASGRDYNEQFF	TGTGCCACCAGTGCAAGCGGGAGAGATTACAATGAGCAGTTCTTC
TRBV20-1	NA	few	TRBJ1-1	CSAGAGRGTEAFF	TGCAGTGCGGGAGCGGGGCGAGGTACTGAAGCTTTCTTT
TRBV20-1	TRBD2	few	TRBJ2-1	CSAAGTSGANNEQFF	TGCAGTGCTGCCGGGACTAGCGGGGCAAACAATGAGCAGTTCTTC
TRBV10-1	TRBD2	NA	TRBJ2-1	CASRERGIYNEQFF	TGCGCCAGCAGGGAGCGGGGAATATACAATGAGCAGTTCTTC
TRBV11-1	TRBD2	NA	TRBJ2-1	CASSPTGTSGGVLNEQFF	TGTGCCAGCAGCCCTACCGGGACTAGCGGGGGGGTCCTCAATGAGCAGTTCTTC
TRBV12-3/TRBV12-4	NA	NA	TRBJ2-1	CASSRSGTGGNEQFF	TGTGCCAGCAGCCGAAGTGGGACTGGGGGCAATGAGCAGTTCTTC
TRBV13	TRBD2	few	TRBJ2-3	CASSHPSGGADTQYF	TGTGCCAGCAGCCACCCTAGCGGGGGCGCAGATACGCAGTATTTT
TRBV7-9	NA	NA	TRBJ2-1	CASSNPTGLHNEQFF	TGTGCCAGCAGCAATCCAACCGGGTTACATAATGAGCAGTTCTTC
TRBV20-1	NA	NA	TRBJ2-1	CSARDGGVVDNEQFF	TGCAGTGCTAGAGATGGGGGAGTAGTGGACAATGAGCAGTTCTTC
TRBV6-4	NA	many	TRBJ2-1	CASSPEGGGSYNEQFF	TGTGCCAGCAGCCCGGAAGGGGGGGGCTCCTACAATGAGCAGTTCTTC
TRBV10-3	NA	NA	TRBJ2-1	CAIGGQGELYNEQFF	TGTGCCATCGGAGGGCAGGGAGAGTTATACAATGAGCAGTTCTTC
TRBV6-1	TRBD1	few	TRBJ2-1	CASRLLWPGQGKRDEQFF	TGTGCCAGCAGACTCCTATGGCCGGGACAGGGAAAGAGGGATGAGCAGTTCTTC
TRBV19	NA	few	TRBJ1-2	CASRGSHRRYTF	TGTGCCAGTAGGGGGAGTCACCGCCGCTACACCTTC
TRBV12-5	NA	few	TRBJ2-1	CASGLARYNEQFF	TGTGCTAGTGGTTTGGCCCGTTACAATGAGCAGTTCTTC
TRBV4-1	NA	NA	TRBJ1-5	CASSLQGLQPQHF	TGCGCCAGCAGCCTTCAGGGTTTGCAGCCCCAGCATTTT
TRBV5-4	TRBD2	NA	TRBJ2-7	CASSLGLAGGTGTNREQYF	TGTGCCAGCAGCTTGGGCCTAGCGGGAGGGACAGGTACAAATCGCGAGCAGTACTTC
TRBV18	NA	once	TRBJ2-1	CASSPRDIRSSYNEQFF	TGTGCCAGCTCACCCAGGGACATTCGAAGCTCCTACAATGAGCAGTTCTTC
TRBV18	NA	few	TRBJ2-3	CASSPRGTQYF	TGTGCCAGCTCGCCCCGGGGTACGCAGTATTTT
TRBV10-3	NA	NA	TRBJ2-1	CAISEETSYNEQFF	TGTGCCATCAGTGAAGAGACTTCGTACAATGAGCAGTTCTTC
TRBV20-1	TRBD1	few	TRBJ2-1	CSADRGENNEQFF	TGCAGTGCCGACAGGGGGGAGAACAATGAGCAGTTCTTC
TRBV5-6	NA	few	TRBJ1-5	CASSFGGREPQHF	TGTGCCAGCAGCTTCGGGGGCAGGGAGCCCCAGCATTTT
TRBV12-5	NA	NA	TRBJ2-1	CASGSEGRSYNEQFF	TGTGCTAGTGGTTCGGAGGGACGTTCCTACAATGAGCAGTTCTTC
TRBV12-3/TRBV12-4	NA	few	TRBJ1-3	CASRPDRTSSWNTIYF	TGTGCCAGCAGACCTGACAGGACGAGTTCTTGGAACACCATATATTTT
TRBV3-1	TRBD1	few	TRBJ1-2	CASSQETTGNYGYTF	TGTGCCAGCAGCCAAGAAACGACAGGGAACTATGGCTACACCTTC
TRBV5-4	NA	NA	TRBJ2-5	CASSSRASETQYF	TGTGCCAGCAGCTCCAGGGCTTCAGAGACCCAGTACTTC
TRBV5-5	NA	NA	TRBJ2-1	CASSPRGPIGYNEQFF	TGTGCCAGCAGCCCCCGAGGGCCTATAGGGTACAATGAGCAGTTCTTC
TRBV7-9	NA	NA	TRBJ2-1	CASSDEMNYNEQFF	TGTGCCAGCAGCGACGAAATGAATTACAATGAGCAGTTCTTC
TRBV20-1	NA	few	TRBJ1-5	CTAAVAPWQPQHF	TGCACAGCCGCAGTTGCCCCCTGGCAGCCCCAGCATTTT
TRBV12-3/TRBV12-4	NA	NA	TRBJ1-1	CASIHAGMNTEAFF	TGTGCCAGCATTCACGCCGGGATGAACACTGAAGCTTTCTTT
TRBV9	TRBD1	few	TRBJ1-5	CASSQGGAQPQHF	TGTGCCAGCAGCCAGGGGGGTGCGCAGCCCCAGCATTTT
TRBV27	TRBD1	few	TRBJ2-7	CASSPRQRDRGNYEQYF	TGTGCCAGCAGTCCACGACAACGGGACAGGGGAAACTACGAGCAGTACTTC
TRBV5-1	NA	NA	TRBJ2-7	CASSPQTVSYEQYF	TGCGCCAGCAGCCCCCAGACAGTCTCCTACGAGCAGTACTTC
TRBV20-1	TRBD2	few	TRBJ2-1	CSARDSGLMIEQFF	TGCAGTGCTAGAGATTCGGGACTAATGATTGAGCAGTTCTTC